These 32 T cell receptor beta chains share one sample of origin, sequenced in a study of control samples from healthy donors and cancer patients. Repertoires were generated with immunoSEQ multiplex PCR, while TCRdb's copy carries only in-frame clones and drops some. The sample has fewer than 200,000 clones; around 94% are singletons. Sequenced input: blood. The origin of the receptors is a man aged 25-40 years in good health.

The chain couples TRBV7-9 to TRBJ2-1; 10 positions agree with TRBD2. The ends lost 6 bases at V and 4 bases at J; junction bases unmatched: 9. The CDR3 covers 16 residues. CDR1 and CDR2 from the germline V gene are SEHNR and FQNEAQ (reference sequence). The CDR3 reads CASSFSGRSGYNEQFF. CDR3 DNA sequence: TGTGCCAGCAGTTTTAGCGGGAGGAGTGGGTACAATGAGCAGTTCTTC.

The chain has TRBV9 and TRBJ2-7; weak D call: TRBD2 (6 bases). V was cut by 4 bases and J by 0 bases, with 14 bases left in between. From germline, CDR1 is SGDLS and CDR2 YYNGEE. The CDR3 has 15 residues. The CDR3 DNA reads TGTGCCAGCAGCCAAGGGACTGTCAGCTCCTACGAGCAGTACTTC. It translates to CASSQGTVSSYEQYF.

This chain joins TRBV18 and TRBJ2-1, with 9 bases aligning to TRBD1. The CDR3 extends over 14 amino acids. Germline-derived CDR1 and CDR2 are KGHSH and LQKENI. With 8 bases clipped from V and 8 bases from J, the junction kept 10 bases outside the gene matches. For the CDR3, the DNA is TGTGCCAGCACCAAGGGGACAGGGTCCGATGAGCAGTTCTTC. It is translated as CASTKGTGSDEQFF.

V is TRBV27 and J is TRBJ1-1; D possibly corresponds to TRBD1 (5 bases). The V gene's germline CDR1 is MNHEY and CDR2 SMNVEV (reference sequence). The V end was cut by 8 bases, the J end by 7 bases, with 17 bases between. The CDR3 runs 13 residues. This chain's CDR3 is CASSRRQGDEAFF. For the CDR3, the DNA is TGTGCCAGCTCCAGGAGGCAGGGCGATGAAGCTTTCTTT.

The V call is TRBV30, the J call TRBJ2-2; D call uncertain. Trimming removed 3 bases at V and 2 bases at J, with 19 bases between. CDR3 length: 17 amino acids. Germline lookup yields CDR1 GTSNPN and CDR2 SVGIG (reference sequence). CDR3 bases: TGTGCCTGGAGCTCTCCCCGGGCCCACGAAAACACCGGGGAGCTGTTTTTT. Its translation is CAWSSPRAHENTGELFF.

A few counts support this clone. The chain combines TRBV6-1 with TRBJ1-5; weak D call: TRBD1 (5 bases). Trimming removed 2 bases at V and 2 bases at J, with 7 bases between. Germline CDR1 reads MNHNS; CDR2 reads SASEGT. The CDR3 spans 14 residues. CDR3 region: CASSELGGNQPQHF. CDR3 sequence (DNA): TGTGCCAGCAGTGAATTGGGGGGCAATCAGCCCCAGCATTTT.

This chain links TRBV9 with TRBJ2-7; 8 positions match TRBD2. The V segment lost 3 bases and the J segment 7 bases; nucleotides outside the gene matches: 12. Germline lookup yields CDR1 SGDLS and CDR2 YYNGEE. The CDR3 length is 15 residues. The DNA for the CDR3 is TGTGCCAGCAGCGGGGGTCCGGGACTAGAGTTGGAGCAGTACTTC. This encodes CASSGGPGLELEQYF.

Of note for this clone: Other DNA sequences in this specimen translate into the identical CDR3. This chain uses TRBV7-2 with TRBJ2-3; unclear D gene. CDR1 is SGHTA, CDR2 FQGNSA, per germline. V shed 3 bases and J shed 5 bases, with 6 bases lying between them. The CDR3 runs to 12 residues. CDR3 bases: TGTGCCAGCAGCTTCTTAATAGATACGCAGTATTTT. Translating gives CASSFLIDTQYF. Using reference TRBV7-2 and TRBJ2-3 for the parts outside the CDR3, the full variable domain is GAGVSQSPSNKVTEKGKDVELRCDPISGHTALYWYRQSLGQGLEFLIYFQGNSAPDKSGLPSDRFSAERTGGSVSTLTIQRTQQEDSAVYLCASSFLIDTQYFGPGTRLTVL.

The DNA for the CDR3 is TGTGCCAGCAGCCGGACCGTTTGGGACGAGCAGTACTTC. It is translated as CASSRTVWDEQYF. The rearrangement links TRBV6-5 to TRBJ2-7, with D unclear. Germline CDR1 reads MNHEY; CDR2 reads SVGAGI. This CDR3 is 13 amino acids long. With 6 bases removed from V and 5 bases from J, the gap between germline ends came to 14 bases.

V usage is TRBV30 and J usage is TRBJ1-5; maybe TRBD1 (6 bases). V dropped 7 bases and J dropped 5 bases, with 18 bases sitting between them. CDR3 length: 14 amino acids. Germline V gene sequence: CDR1 GTSNPN, CDR2 SVGIG (reference sequence). CDR3 DNA: TGTGCCTTCGACCTACAGGGAGGTCATCAGCCCCAGCATTTT. Protein product: CAFDLQGGHQPQHF.

The chain is built from TRBV6-6 and TRBJ1-1, with a tentative D call TRBD1 (5 bases). V lost 7 bases and J lost 0, with 18 bases in between. This CDR3 has 16 residues. In germline, CDR1 is MNHNY, CDR2 SVGAGI (reference sequence). CDR3 nucleotide sequence: TGTGCCAGCATCCCTGACCCAGGGAGCATGAACACTGAAGCTTTCTTT. It yields the protein CASIPDPGSMNTEAFF.

The chain links TRBV6-6 to TRBJ1-1; 10 nucleotides match TRBD1. The V gene end was trimmed by 2 bases and the J gene end by 5 bases; junction bases not matched to a gene: 2. Germline V gene sequence: CDR1 MNHNY, CDR2 SVGAGI (reference sequence). The CDR3 is 14 residues long. CDR3: CASSYDRGQTEAFF. CDR3 nucleotides: TGTGCCAGCAGTTACGACAGGGGGCAAACTGAAGCTTTCTTT.

This chain connects TRBV3-1 (or the pseudogene TRBV3-2) to TRBJ1-1; 7 bases agree with TRBD1. Germline CDR1 is LGHDT and CDR2 is YNNKEL (reference sequence). CDR3 length: 12 amino acids. V trimming: 4 bases; J trimming: 11 bases; junction bases outside the gene matches: 7. The CDR3 nucleotides are TGTGCCAGCAGCCGACAGGGTGATGGGGCTTTCTTT. Its translation is CASSRQGDGAFF.

The rearrangement links TRBV6-4 to TRBJ2-1, with D possibly TRBD2 on 7 matching bases. The CDR3 covers 14 residues. The V end was cut by 3 bases, the J end by 2 bases, with 8 bases between. Germline V gives CDR1 MRHNA, CDR2 SNTAGT. The CDR3 loop is CASSEGGPYNEQFF. The CDR3 DNA reads as TGTGCCAGCAGTGAGGGGGGGCCCTACAATGAGCAGTTCTTC.

The V gene is TRBV30, the J gene TRBJ1-3; D unclear. The CDR3 totals 13 residues. The V end lost 0 bases, the J end lost 3 bases, and 6 bases lay between the germline ends. In germline, CDR1 is GTSNPN, CDR2 SVGIG (reference sequence). CDR3 in amino acids: CAWSVGFGNTIYF. The CDR3 bases are TGTGCCTGGAGTGTAGGATTTGGAAACACCATATATTTT.

V and J are TRBV5-1 and TRBJ1-4; TRBD1 agrees at 7 bases. The length of the CDR3 is 14 residues. Losses at the gene ends were 0 bases for V and 8 bases for J; bases not matched to a gene: 4. Germline V gene lookup returns CDR1 SGHRS and CDR2 YFSETQ. The CDR3: CASSLGAGGEKLFF. The CDR3, as DNA: TGCGCCAGCAGCTTGGGGGCAGGGGGAGAAAAACTGTTTTTT. The whole variable domain, filled in from reference TRBV5-1 and TRBJ1-4, reads KAGVTQTPRYLIKTRGQQVTLSCSPISGHRSVSWYQQTPGQGLQFLFEYFSETQRNKGNFPGRFSGRQFSNSRSEMNVSTLELGDSALYLCASSLGAGGEKLFFGSGTQLSVL.

V is TRBV11-2 and J is TRBJ2-5, with a possible D match to TRBD1 (6 bases). Trimming took 4 bases from V and 2 from J, leaving 17 bases between them. The CDR3 length is 16 residues. The V gene's germline CDR1 is SGHAT and CDR2 FQNNGV. CDR3 sequence: CASSSILGGGQETQYF. The CDR3 nucleotides read TGTGCCAGCAGCTCGATCCTAGGGGGTGGGCAAGAGACCCAGTACTTC.

This chain uses TRBV5-1 with TRBJ2-2; TRBD1 might be the D (5 bases). The V end was cut by 5 bases, the J end by 1 base, with 9 bases between. The CDR3 has 14 residues. Germline values: CDR1 SGHRS, CDR2 YFSETQ. CDR3 in DNA: TGCGCCAGCAGTAACCAGGGGAACACCGGGGAGCTGTTTTTT. As protein: CASSNQGNTGELFF.

The sample holds a few counts of this clone. This chain joins TRBV7-9 and TRBJ2-3; weak D call: TRBD1 (6 bases). The CDR3 is 15 residues long. V was trimmed by 5 bases and J by 0 bases, leaving 12 bases between them. Per the germline V gene, CDR1 is SEHNR and CDR2 is FQNEAQ (reference sequence). The CDR3 protein is CASSPGQISTDTQYF. The CDR3 DNA follows: TGTGCCAGCAGCCCAGGACAGATTAGCACAGATACGCAGTATTTT.

V usage is TRBV2 and J usage is TRBJ1-6; no definite D call. The germline V and J ends were trimmed by 8 bases and 7 bases, with 15 bases remaining between them. The CDR3 totals 14 residues. In germline, CDR1 is SNHLY, CDR2 FYNNEI. CDR3 protein: CASGERARNSPLHF. The CDR3 bases are TGTGCCAGCGGCGAGCGGGCCAGGAATTCACCCCTCCACTTT.

The chain employs TRBV13 and TRBJ1-1, with unresolved D. The CDR3 has 14 residues. Trimming left V 1 base short and J 4 bases short, with 10 bases between. Germline CDR1 is PRHDT and CDR2 is FYEKMQ (reference sequence). This chain's CDR3 is CASSLVAVATEAFF. CDR3 nucleotides: TGTGCCAGCAGCTTAGTGGCGGTGGCCACTGAAGCTTTCTTT.

CDR3 sequence reads: CASSSGVTDTQYF. CDR3 DNA: TGTGCCAGTTCTAGCGGGGTAACAGATACGCAGTATTTT. The chain employs TRBV11-3 and TRBJ2-3, with 9 bases lining up with TRBD2. The CDR3 contains 13 residues. With V trimmed by 9 bases and J by 3 bases, 4 bases remained unmatched. Looked up from germline, CDR1 is SGHNT and CDR2 is YENEEA.

Remarks on this clone: Relative to the germline gene, one junction end is altered; a read error may explain this. The CDR3 DNA reads as TGTGCCAGCAGCCAAGATGTGGGGGGCTCAGTCCCACTCTTT. Protein product: CASSQDVGGSVPLF. The chain has TRBV14 and TRBJ1-1, with D possibly being TRBD1 (6 bases). The germline gives CDR1 SGHDN, CDR2 FVKESK. The CDR3 runs 14 residues.

The chain uses TRBV6-1 and TRBJ1-1; D possibly corresponds to TRBD1 (5 bases). In germline, CDR1 is MNHNS, CDR2 SASEGT. The V end lost 1 base, the J end lost 6 bases, and 15 bases lay between the germline ends. The CDR3 is 15 residues long. This chain's CDR3 is CASSEVGEGSAEAFF. The CDR3 DNA follows: TGTGCCAGCAGTGAAGTAGGAGAGGGGAGCGCTGAAGCTTTCTTT.

This clone was observed once. The genes are TRBV7-2 and TRBJ2-1; D perhaps matches TRBD1 (6 bases). This CDR3 contains 14 residues. CDR1 SGHTA and CDR2 FQGNSA come from the germline V gene. The V end was cut by 4 bases, the J end by 6 bases, with 13 bases between. The chain's CDR3 is CASSSRQEVNEQFF. The CDR3 DNA is TGTGCCAGCAGCTCGCGACAGGAGGTCAATGAGCAGTTCTTC.

The rearrangement joins TRBV10-3 to TRBJ1-2, with unresolved D. CDR3 length: 13 amino acids. V dropped 3 bases and J dropped 3 bases, with 8 bases sitting between them. Germline V gives CDR1 ENHRY, CDR2 SYGVKD. CDR3 nucleotide sequence: TGTGCCATCAGTGATCGGGCAGACTATGGCTACACCTTC. Translated: CAISDRADYGYTF.

The chain is built from TRBV15 and TRBJ2-6; D remains unclear. The germline V gene has CDR1 LNHNV and CDR2 YYDKDF (reference sequence). Trimming cost V 3 bases and J 0 bases, with 6 bases left between them. CDR3 length: 15 residues. DNA of the CDR3: TGTGCCACCAGCAGGGCCGCCTCTGGGGCCAACGTCCTGACTTTC. This sequence encodes CATSRAASGANVLTF.

The chain is built from TRBV27 and TRBJ2-7, with 7 bases identical to TRBD1. Trimming cost V 5 bases and J 0 bases; bases outside gene matches: 4. Germline V gene data show CDR1 as MNHEY and CDR2 as SMNVEV (reference sequence). The CDR3 length is 14 residues. CDR3 region: CASSQTGASYEQYF. The DNA for the CDR3 is TGTGCCAGCAGTCAAACAGGGGCCTCCTACGAGCAGTACTTC.

This clone has only one observation. This rearrangement joins TRBV7-8 to TRBJ2-7; the D is unclear. The germline V and J ends were trimmed by 0 bases and 1 base, with 7 bases remaining between them. CDR1 and CDR2 from the germline V gene are SGHVS and FQNEAQ. This CDR3 is built from 14 residues. CDR3 region: CASSLAAGSYEQYF. DNA for the CDR3: TGTGCCAGCAGCTTAGCAGCCGGATCCTACGAGCAGTACTTC.

The rearrangement joins TRBV6-5 to TRBJ1-6, with TRBD1 as a possible D gene (5 bases). Germline assignment: CDR1 MNHEY and CDR2 SVGAGI. The V end was cut by 1 base, the J end by 9 bases, with 13 bases between. The CDR3 is made up of 15 amino acids. This chain's CDR3 is CASSYFDSEISPLHF. For the CDR3, the DNA is TGTGCCAGCAGTTACTTCGACAGCGAGATTTCACCCCTCCACTTT.

This rearrangement joins TRBV5-4 to TRBJ2-7; no clear D. This CDR3 contains 15 residues. CDR1 SGHNT and CDR2 YYREEE come from the germline V gene (reference sequence). Trimming took 0 bases from V and 2 from J, leaving 12 bases between them. The CDR3 DNA is TGTGCCAGCAGCTTGGAACCGCCACCAACCTACGAGCAGTACTTC. Its protein product is CASSLEPPPTYEQYF.

This sequence joins TRBV6-1 and TRBJ1-4; TRBD1 agrees at 9 bases. J lost 7 bases, V lost 0 bases, and 3 bases had no gene match. Germline-derived CDR1 and CDR2 are MNHNS and SASEGT. The CDR3 is made up of 15 amino acids. The CDR3 loop reads CASSEAAGQGEKLFF. The CDR3 DNA reads TGTGCCAGCAGTGAAGCCGCGGGACAGGGTGAAAAACTGTTTTTT.